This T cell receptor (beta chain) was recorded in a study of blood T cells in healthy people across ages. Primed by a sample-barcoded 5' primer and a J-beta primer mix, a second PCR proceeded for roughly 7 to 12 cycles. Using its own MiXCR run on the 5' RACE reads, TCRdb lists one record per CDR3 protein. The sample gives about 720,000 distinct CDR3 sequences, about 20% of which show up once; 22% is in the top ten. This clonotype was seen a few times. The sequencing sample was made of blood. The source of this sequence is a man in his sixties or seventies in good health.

The DNA for the CDR3 is TGCAGTGCTTGGACAGGGACGAATAACTATGGCTACACCTTC. Its translation: CSAWTGTNNYGYTF. The rearrangement joins TRBV20-1 to TRBJ1-2; 8 nucleotides agree with TRBD1. Unmatched junction bases numbered 6, after V lost 5 bases and J lost 1 base. There are 14 residues in the CDR3. Germline-derived CDR1 and CDR2 are DFQATT and SNEGSKA (reference sequence).